This T cell receptor (beta chain) comes out of a study of CD8 T cells in Susac syndrome. Reverse transcription of roughly 0.45 to 1 ug RNA was performed with random hexamers. TCRdb fed the immunoSEQ multiplex PCR reads into MiXCR, producing one record per CDR3 protein. The table includes hundreds of thousands of distinct CDR3 sequences, roughly 95% detected once. This CDR3 spans 19 amino acids. CDR1 SGHNT and CDR2 YYREEE come from the germline V gene (reference sequence). The V segment lost 0 bases and the J segment 6 bases; nucleotides outside the gene matches: 13. The chain is built from TRBV5-4 and TRBJ2-3; the match to TRBD2 covers 13 bases. The receptor's source is a human donor with multiple sclerosis. Specimen: CD4+ T cells from PBMCs. The CDR3 is CASSLGTSGGVTSRDTQYF. In DNA form, the CDR3 reads TGTGCCAGCAGCTTGGGGACTAGCGGGGGAGTCACATCCCGTGATACGCAGTATTTT.